The clone carrying this T cell receptor (beta chain) was seen a few times. What it binds is not known. The CDR3 covers 17 residues. The V and J ends lost 6 bases and 5 bases, in that order; junction bases with no gene match: 15. The data were obtained in a study of post-analysis software for immune sequencing data. Study details: The patients showed relapsing-remitting, secondary progressive and progressive-relapsing multiple sclerosis courses. General observations from the study: Normalized Chao1 diversity in multiple sclerosis patients fell significantly below that of controls. TRBV5-6, TRBV5-1 and TRBV20-1 were among four to six TRBV segments more frequent in patients than controls. Samples sharing a preparation batch grouped tightly together when assessed by F measure.

Every TCR beta cDNA library bore unique molecular identifiers. Each batch of 1 to 10 million T cells produced roughly 500,000 cDNA molecules. One entry per CDR3 protein results from TCRdb running MiXCR on the PCR reads. The sample shows about 810,000 distinct CDR3 sequences, roughly 58% of them seen only once. The TCR originated in a girl under 18 with multiple sclerosis. This chain joins TRBV12-3 or TRBV12-4 and TRBJ2-1; 8 bases are shared with TRBD2. The sequenced sample consisted of blood. The CDR3 DNA is TGTGCCAGCAGACATCCGGGACTAGTGGGACCTAACAATGAGCAGTTCTTC. It specifies CASRHPGLVGPNNEQFF.